The 2 T cell receptor beta chains presented below share a single source sample, sequenced in a study of control samples from healthy donors and cancer patients. Sequenced by immunoSEQ multiplex PCR; TCRdb stores in-frame clones only, minus some. The data show some 150,000 clones, 85% to 95% seen once. Sample: blood. Source of these receptors: a man aged 40-49 years in good health.

The J gene is TRBJ2-7, the V gene TRBV6-1, with D possibly called TRBD1 or TRBD2 (5 bases each). V lost 2 bases and J 7 bases, leaving 15 bases between the germline ends. From germline, CDR1 is MNHNS and CDR2 SASEGT. This CDR3 has 14 amino acids. The CDR3 nucleotides read TGTGCCAGCAGTGAATGGGACGGTTCGAGGGAGCAGTACTTC. Protein: CASSEWDGSREQYF.

The rearrangement uses TRBV5-6 and TRBJ2-7; no clear D gene. The CDR3 is made up of 12 amino acids. CDR1 is SGHDT, CDR2 YYEEEE, per germline. Trimming took 3 bases from V and 4 from J, leaving 8 bases between them. For the CDR3, the DNA is TGTGCCAGCAGCTCGTCATTGTACGAGCAGTACTTC. Its translation is CASSSSLYEQYF. The complete variable domain, with remaining parts taken from reference TRBV5-6 and TRBJ2-7, reads DAGVTQSPTHLIKTRGQQVTLRCSPKSGHDTVSWYQQALGQGPQFIFQYYEEEERQRGNFPDRFSGHQFPNYSSELNVNALLLGDSALYLCASSSSLYEQYFGPGTRLTVT.